The source of this TCR beta chain is a study of blood T cell repertoires in COVID-19. Study-wide background: The analysed material was cDNA or gDNA that came from T cells, B-cell-depleted T cells, or PBMCs.

The repertoire was sequenced with immunoSEQ multiplex PCR; TCRdb's copy has only in-frame clones and lacks some. The sample has fewer than 250,000 clones; around 83% are singletons. V was clipped by 6 bases and J by 3 bases; unmatched bases: 7. This CDR3 spans 14 amino acids. Germline CDR1 MNHEY, CDR2 SMNVEV (reference sequence). This chain connects TRBV27 to TRBJ1-2; 7 bases fit TRBD1. The sequenced material came from peripheral blood. This receptor was identified in a man aged 45 to 65 with active or convalescent COVID-19. CDR3 sequence reads: CASRRQGGDYGYTF. The CDR3 DNA follows: TGTGCCAGCAGACGACAGGGTGGAGACTATGGCTACACCTTC.